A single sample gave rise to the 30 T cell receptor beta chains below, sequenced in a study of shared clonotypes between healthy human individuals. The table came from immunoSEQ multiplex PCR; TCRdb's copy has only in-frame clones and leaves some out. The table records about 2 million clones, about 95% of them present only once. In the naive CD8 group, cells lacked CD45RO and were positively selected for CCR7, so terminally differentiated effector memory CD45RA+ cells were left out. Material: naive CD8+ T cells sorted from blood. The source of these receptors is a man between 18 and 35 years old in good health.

CDR3 region: CSVDEGANGELFF. The CDR3 DNA is TGCAGCGTTGATGAGGGGGCAAACGGGGAGCTGTTTTTT. The V and J genes are TRBV29-1 and TRBJ2-2; 7 bases line up with TRBD1. Germline V gene data show CDR1 as SQVTM and CDR2 as ANQGSEA. V lost 3 bases to trimming and J lost 7 bases; unmatched junction nucleotides: 5. This CDR3 is 13 amino acids long.

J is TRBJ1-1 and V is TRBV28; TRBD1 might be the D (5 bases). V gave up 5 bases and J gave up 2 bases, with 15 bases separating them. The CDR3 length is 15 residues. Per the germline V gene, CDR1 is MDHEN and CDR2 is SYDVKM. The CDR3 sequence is CASSTRTGLNTEAFF. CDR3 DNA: TGTGCCAGCAGTACCCGGACGGGACTTAACACTGAAGCTTTCTTT.

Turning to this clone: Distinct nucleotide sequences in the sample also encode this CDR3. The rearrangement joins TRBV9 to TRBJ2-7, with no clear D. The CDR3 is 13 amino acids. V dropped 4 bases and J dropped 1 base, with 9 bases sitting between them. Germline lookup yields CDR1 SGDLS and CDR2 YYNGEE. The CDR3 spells CASSPPRSYEQYF. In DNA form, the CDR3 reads TGTGCCAGCAGCCCTCCTCGGTCCTACGAGCAGTACTTC. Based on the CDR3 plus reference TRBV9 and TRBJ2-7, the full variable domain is DSGVTQTPKHLITATGQRVTLRCSPRSGDLSVYWYQQSLDQGLQFLIQYYNGEERAKGNILERFSAQQFPDLHSELNLSSLELGDSALYFCASSPPRSYEQYFGPGTRLTVT.

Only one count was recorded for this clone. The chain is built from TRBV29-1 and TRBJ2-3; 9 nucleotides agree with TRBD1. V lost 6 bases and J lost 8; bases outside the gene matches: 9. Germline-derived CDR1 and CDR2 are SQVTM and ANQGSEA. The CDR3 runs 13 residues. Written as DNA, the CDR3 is TGCAGCGTGGGCCCGGGACAGGGAGCTACGCAGTATTTT. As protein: CSVGPGQGATQYF.

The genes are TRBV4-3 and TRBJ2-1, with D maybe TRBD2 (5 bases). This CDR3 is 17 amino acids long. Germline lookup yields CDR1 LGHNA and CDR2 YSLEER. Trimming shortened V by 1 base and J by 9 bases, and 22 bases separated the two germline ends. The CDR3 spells CASSQVYASREFSEQFF. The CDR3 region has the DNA TGCGCCAGCAGCCAAGTCTATGCTAGTCGGGAATTTAGTGAGCAGTTCTTC.

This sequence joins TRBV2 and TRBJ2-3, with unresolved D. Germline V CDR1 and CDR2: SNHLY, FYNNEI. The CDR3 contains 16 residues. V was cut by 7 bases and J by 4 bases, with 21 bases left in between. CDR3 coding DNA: TGTGCCAGCAAGAAGGTAGAATCTAGTTTCGCAGATACGCAGTATTTT. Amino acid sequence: CASKKVESSFADTQYF. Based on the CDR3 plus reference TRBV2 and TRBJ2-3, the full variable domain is EPEVTQTPSHQVTQMGQEVILRCVPISNHLYFYWYRQILGQKVEFLVSFYNNEISEKSEIFDDQFSVERPDGSNFTLKIRSTKLEDSAMYFCASKKVESSFADTQYFGPGTRLTVL.

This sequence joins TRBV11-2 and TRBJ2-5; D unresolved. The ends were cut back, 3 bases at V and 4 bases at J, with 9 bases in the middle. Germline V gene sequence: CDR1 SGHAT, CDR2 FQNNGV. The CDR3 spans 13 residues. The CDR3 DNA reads TGTGCCAGCAGCTTGAATCTACCAGAGACCCAGTACTTC. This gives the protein CASSLNLPETQYF. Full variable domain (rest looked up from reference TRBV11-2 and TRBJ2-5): EAGVAQSPRYKIIEKRQSVAFWCNPISGHATLYWYQQILGQGPKLLIQFQNNGVVDDSQLPKDRFSAERLKGVDSTLKIQPAKLEDSAVYLCASSLNLPETQYFGPGTRLLVL.

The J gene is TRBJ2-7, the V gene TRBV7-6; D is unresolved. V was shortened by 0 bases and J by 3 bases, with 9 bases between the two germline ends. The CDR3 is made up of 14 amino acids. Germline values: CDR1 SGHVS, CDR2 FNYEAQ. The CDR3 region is CASSLAAQSYEQYF. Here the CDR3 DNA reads TGTGCCAGCAGCTTAGCGGCCCAGAGCTACGAGCAGTACTTC.

CDR3 protein: CASSQILLGGAYGYTF. The CDR3 nucleotides read TGTGCCAGCAGCCAAATCCTTCTGGGGGGCGCTTATGGCTACACCTTC. The J gene is TRBJ1-2, the V gene TRBV5-6; possible D gene TRBD1, 6 bases. The CDR3 length is 16 residues. The germline V and J ends were trimmed by 4 bases and 5 bases, with 21 bases remaining between them. CDR1 is SGHDT, CDR2 YYEEEE, per germline. The full variable domain, with the rest looked up from reference TRBV5-6 and TRBJ1-2, is DAGVTQSPTHLIKTRGQQVTLRCSPKSGHDTVSWYQQALGQGPQFIFQYYEEEERQRGNFPDRFSGHQFPNYSSELNVNALLLGDSALYLCASSQILLGGAYGYTFGSGTRLTVV.

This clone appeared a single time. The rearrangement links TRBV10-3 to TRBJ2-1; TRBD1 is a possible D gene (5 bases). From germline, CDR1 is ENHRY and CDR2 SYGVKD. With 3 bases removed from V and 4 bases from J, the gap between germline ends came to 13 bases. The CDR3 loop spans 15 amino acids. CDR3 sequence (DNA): TGTGCCATCAGTGATTGGCAGGGTGGTTACAATGAGCAGTTCTTC. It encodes CAISDWQGGYNEQFF.

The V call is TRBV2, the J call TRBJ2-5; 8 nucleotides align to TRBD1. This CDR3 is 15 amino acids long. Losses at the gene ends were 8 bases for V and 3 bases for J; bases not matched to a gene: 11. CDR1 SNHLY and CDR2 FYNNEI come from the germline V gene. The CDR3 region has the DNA TGTGCCAGCTCCATGCTAGGGACAGGCGAAGAGACCCAGTACTTC. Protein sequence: CASSMLGTGEETQYF.

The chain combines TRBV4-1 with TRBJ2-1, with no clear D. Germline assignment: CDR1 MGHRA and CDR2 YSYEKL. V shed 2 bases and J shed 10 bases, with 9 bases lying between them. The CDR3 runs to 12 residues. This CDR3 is CASSQRLEEQFF. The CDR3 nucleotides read TGCGCCAGCAGCCAAAGGTTGGAAGAGCAGTTCTTC.

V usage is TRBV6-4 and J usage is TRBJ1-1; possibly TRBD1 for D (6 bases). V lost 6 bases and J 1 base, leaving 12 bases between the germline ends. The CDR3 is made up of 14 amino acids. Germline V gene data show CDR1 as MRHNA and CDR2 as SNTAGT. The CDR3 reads CASRAWGANTEAFF. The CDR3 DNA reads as TGTGCCAGCAGGGCATGGGGGGCGAACACTGAAGCTTTCTTT.

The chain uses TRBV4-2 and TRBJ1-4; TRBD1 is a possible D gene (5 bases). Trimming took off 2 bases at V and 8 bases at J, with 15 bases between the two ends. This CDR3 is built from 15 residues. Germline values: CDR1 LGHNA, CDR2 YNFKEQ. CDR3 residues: CASSQLGEEGEKLFF. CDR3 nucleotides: TGTGCCAGCAGCCAACTAGGGGAGGAGGGGGAAAAACTGTTTTTT.

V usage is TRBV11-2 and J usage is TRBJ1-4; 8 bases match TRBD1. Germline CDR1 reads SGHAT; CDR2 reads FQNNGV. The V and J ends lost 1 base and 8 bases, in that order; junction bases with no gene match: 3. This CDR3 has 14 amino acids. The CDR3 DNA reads TGTGCCAGCAGCTTAGGGCAGGGGGCGGAAAAACTGTTTTTT. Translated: CASSLGQGAEKLFF.

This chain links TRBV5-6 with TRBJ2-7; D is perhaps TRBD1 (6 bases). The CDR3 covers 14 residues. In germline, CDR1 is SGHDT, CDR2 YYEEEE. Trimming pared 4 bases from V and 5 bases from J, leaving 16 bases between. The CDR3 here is CASSRDMVGDEQYF. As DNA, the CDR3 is TGTGCCAGCAGCCGGGACATGGTGGGCGACGAGCAGTACTTC.

The DNA of the CDR3 is TGTGCCAGCAGGGAACTAGCGGGGGTGCAGTACGAGCAGTACTTC. It encodes CASRELAGVQYEQYF. This chain joins TRBV11-1 and TRBJ2-7; the match to TRBD2 covers 11 bases. The ends lost 6 bases at V and 4 bases at J; junction bases unmatched: 8. This CDR3 is built from 15 residues. The germline gives CDR1 SGHAT, CDR2 FQDESV (reference sequence).

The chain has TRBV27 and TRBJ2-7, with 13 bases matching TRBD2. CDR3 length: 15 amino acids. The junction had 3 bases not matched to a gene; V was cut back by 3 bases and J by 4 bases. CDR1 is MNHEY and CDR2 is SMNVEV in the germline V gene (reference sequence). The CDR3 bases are TGTGCCAGCAGTTTCCGGACTAGCGGGGGTTACGAGCAGTACTTC. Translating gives CASSFRTSGGYEQYF.

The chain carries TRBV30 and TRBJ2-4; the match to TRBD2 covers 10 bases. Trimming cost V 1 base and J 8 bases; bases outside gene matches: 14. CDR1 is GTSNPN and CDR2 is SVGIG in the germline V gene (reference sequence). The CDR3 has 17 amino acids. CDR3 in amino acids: CAWSAWAAGGPGDIQYF. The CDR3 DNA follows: TGTGCCTGGAGTGCCTGGGCAGCGGGAGGGCCAGGGGACATTCAGTACTTC. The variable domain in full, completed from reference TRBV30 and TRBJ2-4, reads SQTIHQWPATLVQPVGSPLSLECTVEGTSNPNLYWYRQAAGRGLQLLFYSVGIGQISSEVPQNLSASRPQDRQFILSSKKLLLSDSGFYLCAWSAWAAGGPGDIQYFGAGTRLSVL.

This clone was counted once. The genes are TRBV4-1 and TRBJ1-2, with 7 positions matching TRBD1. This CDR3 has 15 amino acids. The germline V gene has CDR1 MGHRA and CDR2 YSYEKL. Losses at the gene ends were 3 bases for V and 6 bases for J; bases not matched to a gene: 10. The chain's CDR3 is CASSQIEDRIDGYTF. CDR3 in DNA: TGCGCCAGCAGCCAGATAGAGGACAGGATCGATGGCTACACCTTC.

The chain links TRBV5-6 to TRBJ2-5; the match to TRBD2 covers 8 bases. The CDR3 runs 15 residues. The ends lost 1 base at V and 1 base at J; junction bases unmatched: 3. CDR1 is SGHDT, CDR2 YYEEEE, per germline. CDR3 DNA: TGTGCCAGCAGCTTGCTAGCGGGCCTCCAAGAGACCCAGTACTTC. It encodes CASSLLAGLQETQYF.

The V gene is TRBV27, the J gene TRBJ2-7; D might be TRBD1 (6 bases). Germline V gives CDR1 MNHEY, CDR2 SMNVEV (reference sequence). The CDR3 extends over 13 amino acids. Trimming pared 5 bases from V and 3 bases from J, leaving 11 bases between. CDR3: CASSPDSDYEQYF. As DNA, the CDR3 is TGTGCCAGCAGTCCGGACAGTGACTACGAGCAGTACTTC.

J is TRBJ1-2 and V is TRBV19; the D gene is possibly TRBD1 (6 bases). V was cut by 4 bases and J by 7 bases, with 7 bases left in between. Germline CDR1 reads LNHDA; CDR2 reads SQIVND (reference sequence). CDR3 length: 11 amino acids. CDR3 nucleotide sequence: TGTGCCAGTAGTACGGACAGTGGCTACACCTTC. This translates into CASSTDSGYTF.

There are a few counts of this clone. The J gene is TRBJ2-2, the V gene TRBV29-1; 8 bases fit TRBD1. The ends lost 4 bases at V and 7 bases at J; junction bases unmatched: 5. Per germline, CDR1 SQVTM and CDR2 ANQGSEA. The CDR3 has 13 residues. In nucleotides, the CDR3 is TGCAGCGTTGCAGGGGGCTGGAACGGGGAGCTGTTTTTT. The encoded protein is CSVAGGWNGELFF.

The CDR3 nucleotides read TGCGCCAGCAGCCACCGACTAGCGGGAGGCTCATTCAATGAGCAGTTCTTC. Translated: CASSHRLAGGSFNEQFF. The chain uses TRBV4-3 and TRBJ2-1; TRBD2 matches at 13 bases. J gave up 6 bases and V 3 bases, and 8 bases lay outside the gene matches. The length of the CDR3 is 17 residues. Germline V CDR1 and CDR2: LGHNA, YSLEER.

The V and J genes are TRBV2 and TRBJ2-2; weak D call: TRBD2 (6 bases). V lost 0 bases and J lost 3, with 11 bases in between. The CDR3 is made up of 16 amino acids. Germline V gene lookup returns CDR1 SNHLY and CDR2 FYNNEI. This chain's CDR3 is CASSEAGGGDTGELFF. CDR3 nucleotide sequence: TGTGCCAGCAGTGAAGCGGGAGGTGGGGACACCGGGGAGCTGTTTTTT.

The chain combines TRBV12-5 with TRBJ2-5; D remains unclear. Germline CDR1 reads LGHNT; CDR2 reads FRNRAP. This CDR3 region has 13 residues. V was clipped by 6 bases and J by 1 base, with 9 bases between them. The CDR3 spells CASGLDIQETQYF. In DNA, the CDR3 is TGTGCTAGTGGACTCGACATCCAAGAGACCCAGTACTTC.

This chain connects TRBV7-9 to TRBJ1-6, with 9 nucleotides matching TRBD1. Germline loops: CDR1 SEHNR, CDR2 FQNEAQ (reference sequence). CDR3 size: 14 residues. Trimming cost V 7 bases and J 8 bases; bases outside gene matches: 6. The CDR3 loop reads CASTQWDRDSPLHF. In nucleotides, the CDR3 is TGTGCCAGCACCCAATGGGACAGGGATTCACCCCTCCACTTT.

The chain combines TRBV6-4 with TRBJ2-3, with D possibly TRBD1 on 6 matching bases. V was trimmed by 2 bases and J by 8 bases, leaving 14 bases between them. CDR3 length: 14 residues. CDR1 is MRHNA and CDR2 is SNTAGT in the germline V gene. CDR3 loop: CASSDTLGAGTQYF. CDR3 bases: TGTGCCAGCAGTGACACTTTGGGGGCTGGTACGCAGTATTTT.

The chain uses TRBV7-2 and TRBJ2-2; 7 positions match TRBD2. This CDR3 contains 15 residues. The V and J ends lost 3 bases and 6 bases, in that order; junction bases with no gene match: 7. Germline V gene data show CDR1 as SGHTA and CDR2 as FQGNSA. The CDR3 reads CASSFPRLASGELFF. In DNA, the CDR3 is TGTGCCAGCAGCTTCCCACGACTAGCCTCCGGGGAGCTGTTTTTT.